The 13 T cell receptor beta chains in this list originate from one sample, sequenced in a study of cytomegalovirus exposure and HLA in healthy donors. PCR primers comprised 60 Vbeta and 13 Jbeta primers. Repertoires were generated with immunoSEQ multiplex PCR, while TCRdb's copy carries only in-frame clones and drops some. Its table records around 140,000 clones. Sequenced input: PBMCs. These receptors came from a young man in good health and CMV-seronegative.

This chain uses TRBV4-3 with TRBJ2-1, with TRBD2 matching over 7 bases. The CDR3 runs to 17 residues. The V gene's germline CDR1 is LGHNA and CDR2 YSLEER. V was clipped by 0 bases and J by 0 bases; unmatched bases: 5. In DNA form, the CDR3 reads TGCGCCAGCAGCCAAGACGGCGGGAGAACCTCCTACAATGAGCAGTTCTTC. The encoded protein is CASSQDGGRTSYNEQFF.

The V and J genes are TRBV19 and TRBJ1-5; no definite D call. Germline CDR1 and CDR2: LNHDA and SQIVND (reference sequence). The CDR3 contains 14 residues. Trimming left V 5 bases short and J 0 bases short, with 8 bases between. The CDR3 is CASSERYSNQPQHF. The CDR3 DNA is TGTGCCAGTAGTGAGCGTTATAGCAATCAGCCCCAGCATTTT.

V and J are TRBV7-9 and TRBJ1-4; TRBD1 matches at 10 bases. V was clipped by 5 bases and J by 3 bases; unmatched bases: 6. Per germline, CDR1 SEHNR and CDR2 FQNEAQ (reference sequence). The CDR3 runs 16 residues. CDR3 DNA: TGTGCCAGCAGCCTAGGGGACAGGGGAGCTAATGAAAAACTGTTTTTT. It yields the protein CASSLGDRGANEKLFF.

Here the CDR3 DNA reads TGTGCCAGCATCGGGACAGATACGCAGTATTTT. It codes for CASIGTDTQYF. This chain uses TRBV7-2 with TRBJ2-3; D not resolved. Germline CDR1 reads SGHTA; CDR2 reads FQGNSA. Trimming removed 7 bases from V and 3 bases from J, with 5 bases in between. This CDR3 spans 11 amino acids.

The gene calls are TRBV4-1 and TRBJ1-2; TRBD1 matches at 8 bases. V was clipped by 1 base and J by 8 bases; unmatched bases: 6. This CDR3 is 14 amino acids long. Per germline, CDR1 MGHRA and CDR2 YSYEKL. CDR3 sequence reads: CASSQAGGRGGYTF. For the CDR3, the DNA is TGCGCCAGCAGCCAAGCAGGGGGCAGAGGCGGCTACACCTTC.

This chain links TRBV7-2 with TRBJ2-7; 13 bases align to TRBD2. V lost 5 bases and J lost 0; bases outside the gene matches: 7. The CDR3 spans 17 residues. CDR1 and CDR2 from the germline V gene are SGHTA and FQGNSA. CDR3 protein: CASSTRGLAGDSYEQYF. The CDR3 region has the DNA TGTGCCAGCAGCACCCGAGGACTAGCGGGAGACTCCTACGAGCAGTACTTC.

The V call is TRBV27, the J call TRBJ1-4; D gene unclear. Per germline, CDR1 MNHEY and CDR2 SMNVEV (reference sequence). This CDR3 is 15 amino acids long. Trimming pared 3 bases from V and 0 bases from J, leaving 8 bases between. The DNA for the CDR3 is TGTGCCAGCAGTTTGCGAGGTACAACTAATGAAAAACTGTTTTTT. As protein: CASSLRGTTNEKLFF. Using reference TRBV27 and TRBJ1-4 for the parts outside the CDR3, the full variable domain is EAQVTQNPRYLITVTGKKLTVTCSQNMNHEYMSWYRQDPGLGLRQIYYSMNVEVTDKGDVPEGYKVSRKEKRNFPLILESPSPNQTSLYFCASSLRGTTNEKLFFGSGTQLSVL.

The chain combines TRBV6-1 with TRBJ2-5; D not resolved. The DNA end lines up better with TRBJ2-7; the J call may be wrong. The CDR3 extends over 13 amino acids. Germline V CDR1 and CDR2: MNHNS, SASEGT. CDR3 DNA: TGTGCCAGCAGTGAACGGAGTGTTTACGAGCAGTACTTC. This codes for CASSERSVYEQYF.

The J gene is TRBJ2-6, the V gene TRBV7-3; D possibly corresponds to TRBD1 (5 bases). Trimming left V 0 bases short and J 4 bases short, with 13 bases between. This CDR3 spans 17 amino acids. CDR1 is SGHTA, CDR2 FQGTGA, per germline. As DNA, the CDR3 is TGTGCCAGCAGCTTAACGGTGAGACAGTCAGGGGCCAACGTCCTGACTTTC. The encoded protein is CASSLTVRQSGANVLTF.

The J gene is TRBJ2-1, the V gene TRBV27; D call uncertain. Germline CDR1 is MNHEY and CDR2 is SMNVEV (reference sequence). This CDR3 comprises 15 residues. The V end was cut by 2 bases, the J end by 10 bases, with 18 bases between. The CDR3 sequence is CASSLQADLRSEQFF. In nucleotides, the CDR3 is TGTGCCAGCAGTTTACAGGCAGACCTAAGGTCAGAGCAGTTCTTC.

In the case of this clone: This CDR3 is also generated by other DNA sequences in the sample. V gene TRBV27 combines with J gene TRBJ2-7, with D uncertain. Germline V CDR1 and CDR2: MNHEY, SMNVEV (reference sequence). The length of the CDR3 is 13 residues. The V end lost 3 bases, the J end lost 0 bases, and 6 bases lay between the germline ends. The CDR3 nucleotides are TGTGCCAGCAGTTTTGGCGGCTCCTACGAGCAGTACTTC. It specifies CASSFGGSYEQYF.

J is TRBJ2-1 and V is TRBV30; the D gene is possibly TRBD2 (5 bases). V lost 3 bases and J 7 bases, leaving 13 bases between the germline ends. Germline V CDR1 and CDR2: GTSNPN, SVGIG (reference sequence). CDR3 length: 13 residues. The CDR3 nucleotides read TGTGCCTGGAGCTCCGGAGGACGGAATGAGCAGTTCTTC. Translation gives CAWSSGGRNEQFF.

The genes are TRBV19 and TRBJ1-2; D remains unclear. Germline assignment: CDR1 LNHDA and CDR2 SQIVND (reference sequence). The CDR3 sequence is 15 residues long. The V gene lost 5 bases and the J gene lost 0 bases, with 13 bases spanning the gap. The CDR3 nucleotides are TGTGCCAGTAGTCCTATCCCCGGGACTAACTATGGCTACACCTTC. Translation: CASSPIPGTNYGYTF.